A single sample is the source of the 17 T cell receptor beta chains below, sequenced in a study of blood T cell repertoires in COVID-19. Assay used: immunoSEQ multiplex PCR; TCRdb lists only in-frame clones, some missing. The profile shows under 250,000 clones, over 70% of them singletons. Sample: peripheral blood. The origin of the receptors is an elderly woman with acute or convalescent COVID-19.

The chain joins TRBV3-1 (or the pseudogene TRBV3-2) to TRBJ1-4, with TRBD1 matching over 7 bases. The J segment lost 7 bases and the V segment lost 2 bases, leaving 7 bases of the junction unmatched. Germline values: CDR1 LGHDT, CDR2 YNNKEL (reference sequence). The CDR3 sequence is 15 residues long. As DNA, the CDR3 is TGTGCCAGCAGCCAACCAACGGGACAGAGTGAAAAACTGTTTTTT. It yields the protein CASSQPTGQSEKLFF.

This clone appeared a single time. J is TRBJ1-4 and V is TRBV27; D might be TRBD1 (5 bases). CDR1 is MNHEY, CDR2 SMNVEV, per germline (reference sequence). This CDR3 contains 15 residues. Trimming stripped 4 bases from V and 8 bases from J, with 17 bases between. In DNA, the CDR3 is TGTGCCAGCAGTTCGTCCGGAGGGGCCACCGAAAAACTGTTTTTT. This translates into CASSSSGGATEKLFF.

The V call is TRBV5-1, the J call TRBJ2-2, with 11 bases lining up with TRBD1. This CDR3 is built from 17 residues. CDR1 is SGHRS, CDR2 YFSETQ, per germline. Trimming at V came to 1 base and at J to 7 bases, leaving 9 bases not matched to a gene. The CDR3 DNA is TGCGCCAGCAGCTTGTCGCAGGGGACAGGGGGTATCGGGGAGCTGTTTTTT. Translation gives CASSLSQGTGGIGELFF. The full variable domain, in which reference TRBV5-1 and TRBJ2-2 provide the parts outside the CDR3, is KAGVTQTPRYLIKTRGQQVTLSCSPISGHRSVSWYQQTPGQGLQFLFEYFSETQRNKGNFPGRFSGRQFSNSRSEMNVSTLELGDSALYLCASSLSQGTGGIGELFFGEGSRLTVL.

This chain connects TRBV5-4 to TRBJ2-1, with D perhaps TRBD2 (6 bases). CDR1 and CDR2 from the germline V gene are SGHNT and YYREEE (reference sequence). V lost 1 base, J lost 4 bases, and 9 bases lay in between. The CDR3 is 14 amino acids. CDR3 amino acids: CASSLIADYNEQFF. CDR3 in DNA: TGTGCCAGCAGCTTGATAGCGGATTACAATGAGCAGTTCTTC.

The chain employs TRBV19 and TRBJ2-1, with TRBD2 matching 15 bases. The CDR3 is 15 amino acids. V lost 5 bases and J lost 7; bases outside the gene matches: 3. The germline V gene has CDR1 LNHDA and CDR2 SQIVND (reference sequence). The CDR3 spells CASSPGLAGGNEQFF. Written as DNA, the CDR3 is TGTGCCAGTAGTCCTGGACTAGCGGGGGGGAATGAGCAGTTCTTC.

CDR3 sequence: CASSLGDAGYNYGYTF. In DNA, the CDR3 is TGCGCCAGCAGCTTGGGAGATGCAGGATATAACTATGGCTACACCTTC. This sequence joins TRBV5-1 and TRBJ1-2; D is unresolved. The CDR3 spans 16 residues. Per germline, CDR1 SGHRS and CDR2 YFSETQ. V dropped 0 bases and J dropped 1 base, with 13 bases sitting between them.

The rearrangement joins TRBV5-1 to TRBJ1-4; 7 bases are a match to TRBD1. The germline CDR1 and CDR2 sequences are SGHRS and YFSETQ. The CDR3 contains 15 residues. Trimming cost V 3 bases and J 6 bases; bases outside gene matches: 8. The chain's CDR3 is CASSSGTARYEKLFF. The CDR3 DNA reads TGCGCCAGCAGCTCCGGGACAGCAAGATATGAAAAACTGTTTTTT.

This clone appeared once. This chain joins TRBV3-1 (or the pseudogene TRBV3-2) and TRBJ2-5, with D perhaps TRBD2 (5 bases). Germline values: CDR1 LGHDT, CDR2 YNNKEL (reference sequence). The CDR3 is 15 residues long. Trimming removed 1 base from V and 2 bases from J, with 11 bases in between. The CDR3, as DNA: TGTGCCAGCAGCCAAGGAACGGTAGCGCAAGAGACCCAGTACTTC. Its protein product is CASSQGTVAQETQYF.

The rearrangement joins TRBV3-1 (or the pseudogene TRBV3-2) to TRBJ2-1; 7 bases match TRBD2. Germline V gene lookup returns CDR1 LGHDT and CDR2 YNNKEL (reference sequence). V lost 4 bases and J lost 3; bases outside the gene matches: 9. This CDR3 has 16 amino acids. The CDR3 loop reads CASSLLPSGSYNEQFF. The CDR3 coding sequence is TGTGCCAGCAGCCTCCTTCCTAGCGGAAGCTACAATGAGCAGTTCTTC.

The chain is built from TRBV3-1 (or the pseudogene TRBV3-2) and TRBJ2-1; 9 bases map to TRBD2. The CDR3 is 14 amino acids. V gave up 3 bases and J gave up 12 bases; unmatched junction bases: 9. Germline V gene lookup returns CDR1 LGHDT and CDR2 YNNKEL (reference sequence). The CDR3 is CASSQSAGGPGQFF. The CDR3 bases are TGTGCCAGCAGCCAGTCGGCGGGGGGGCCAGGGCAGTTCTTC.

A few counts support this clone. The chain carries TRBV7-8 and TRBJ1-4; D perhaps matches TRBD1 (5 bases). Trimming cost V 3 bases and J 4 bases, with 6 bases left between them. This CDR3 has 13 amino acids. CDR1 SGHVS and CDR2 FQNEAQ come from the germline V gene. The CDR3 DNA is TGTGCCAGCAGCTTCGGGGGTAATGAAAAACTGTTTTTT. This sequence encodes CASSFGGNEKLFF.

The count of this clone is one. DNA of the CDR3: TGTGCCAGCAGCGACGGGACAGGGTTCGGTGGAAACACCATATATTTT. This translates into CASSDGTGFGGNTIYF. The chain links TRBV9 to TRBJ1-3, with 9 bases lining up with TRBD1. The junction had 7 bases not matched to a gene; V was cut back by 3 bases and J by 3 bases. The CDR3 totals 16 residues. Germline V gives CDR1 SGDLS, CDR2 YYNGEE.

This clone was recorded only once. J is TRBJ1-4 and V is TRBV5-1, with 9 positions matching TRBD1. CDR3 length equals 16 residues. Germline CDR1 reads SGHRS; CDR2 reads YFSETQ. The junction had 12 bases not matched to a gene; V was cut back by 4 bases and J by 8 bases. CDR3 sequence (DNA): TGCGCCAGCAGCCCGGACAGGGGCAGATTCGGAGAAAAACTGTTTTTT. This gives the protein CASSPDRGRFGEKLFF. The full variable domain, its missing parts supplied by reference TRBV5-1 and TRBJ1-4, is KAGVTQTPRYLIKTRGQQVTLSCSPISGHRSVSWYQQTPGQGLQFLFEYFSETQRNKGNFPGRFSGRQFSNSRSEMNVSTLELGDSALYLCASSPDRGRFGEKLFFGSGTQLSVL.

The chain joins TRBV5-4 to TRBJ2-1, with 9 positions matching TRBD1. Germline V lookup: CDR1 SGHNT, CDR2 YYREEE (reference sequence). There are 14 residues in the CDR3. With 1 base clipped from V and 9 bases from J, the junction kept 5 bases outside the gene matches. CDR3 sequence reads: CASSLYGQGTEQFF. DNA for the CDR3: TGTGCCAGCAGCTTGTATGGACAGGGGACTGAGCAGTTCTTC. The full variable domain, completed using reference TRBV5-4 and TRBJ2-1, is ETGVTQSPTHLIKTRGQQVTLRCSSQSGHNTVSWYQQALGQGPQFIFQYYREEENGRGNFPPRFSGLQFPNYSSELNVNALELDDSALYLCASSLYGQGTEQFFGPGTRLTVL.

The chain is built from TRBV29-1 and TRBJ1-4; TRBD1 is a possible D gene (5 bases). The germline V and J ends were trimmed by 3 bases and 8 bases, with 7 bases remaining between them. CDR1 and CDR2 (germline): SQVTM, ANQGSEA. The CDR3 totals 11 residues. The CDR3 DNA reads TGCAGCGTTGATCAGGGAGAAAAACTGTTTTTT. Translated, it gives CSVDQGEKLFF.

V and J are TRBV7-2 and TRBJ2-2; maybe TRBD1 (7 bases). The CDR3 loop spans 14 amino acids. CDR1 is SGHTA and CDR2 is FQGNSA in the germline V gene. Trimming left V 5 bases short and J 5 bases short, with 12 bases between. The CDR3 loop reads CASSQGGATGELFF. For the CDR3, the DNA is TGTGCCAGCAGCCAGGGGGGAGCGACCGGGGAGCTGTTTTTT.

V usage is TRBV9 and J usage is TRBJ2-3; 7 bases fit TRBD1. Trimming took 1 base from V and 0 from J; bases not matched to a gene: 8. This CDR3 region has 17 residues. CDR1 SGDLS and CDR2 YYNGEE come from the germline V gene. CDR3 sequence (DNA): TGTGCCAGCAGCGTAATAACAGGGGCGGCCAGCACAGATACGCAGTATTTT. This translates into CASSVITGAASTDTQYF.